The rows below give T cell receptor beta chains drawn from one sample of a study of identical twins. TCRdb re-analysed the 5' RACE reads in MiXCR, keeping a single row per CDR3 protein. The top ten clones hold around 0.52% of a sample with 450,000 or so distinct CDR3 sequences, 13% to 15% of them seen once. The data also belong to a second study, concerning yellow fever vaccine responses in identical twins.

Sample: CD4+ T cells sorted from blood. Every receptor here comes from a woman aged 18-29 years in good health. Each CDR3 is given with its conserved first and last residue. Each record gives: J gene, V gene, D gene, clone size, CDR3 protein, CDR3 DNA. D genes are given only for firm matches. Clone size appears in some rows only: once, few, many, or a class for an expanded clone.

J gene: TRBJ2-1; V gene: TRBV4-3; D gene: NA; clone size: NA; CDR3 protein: CASSQDSLTSNEQFF; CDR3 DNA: TGCGCCAGCAGCCAAGATTCCCTGACTAGCAATGAGCAGTTCTTC
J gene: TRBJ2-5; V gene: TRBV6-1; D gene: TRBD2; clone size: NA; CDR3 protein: CASSNRRATSGRRETQYF; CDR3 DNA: TGTGCCAGCAGCAACCGACGGGCGACTAGCGGACGTCGGGAGACCCAGTACTTC
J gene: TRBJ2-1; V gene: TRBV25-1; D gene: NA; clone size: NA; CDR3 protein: CASSRQFTYNEQFF; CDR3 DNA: TGTGCCAGCAGTAGACAGTTTACCTACAATGAGCAGTTCTTC
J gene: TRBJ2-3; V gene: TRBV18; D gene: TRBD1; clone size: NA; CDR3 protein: CASSPPINVGQHDTQYF; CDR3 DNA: TGTGCCAGCTCACCACCAATAAACGTGGGACAGCACGATACGCAGTATTTT
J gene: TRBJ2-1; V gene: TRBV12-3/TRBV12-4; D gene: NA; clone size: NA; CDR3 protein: CASSFKAIGGQFF; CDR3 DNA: TGTGCCAGCAGTTTTAAGGCCATCGGTGGGCAGTTCTTC
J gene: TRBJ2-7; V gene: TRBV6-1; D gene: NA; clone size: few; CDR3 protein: CASRLSGGTANEQYF; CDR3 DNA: TGTGCCAGCAGGCTCTCGGGCGGGACAGCGAACGAGCAGTACTTC
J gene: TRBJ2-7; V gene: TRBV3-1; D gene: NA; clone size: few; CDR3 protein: CASSQDWQGYEQYF; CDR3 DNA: TGTGCCAGCAGCCAAGATTGGCAGGGCTACGAGCAGTACTTC
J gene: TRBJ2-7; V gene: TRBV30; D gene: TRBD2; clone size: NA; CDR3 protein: CARGVEGSYEQYF; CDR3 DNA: TGTGCCCGGGGGGTGGAAGGGTCCTACGAGCAGTACTTC
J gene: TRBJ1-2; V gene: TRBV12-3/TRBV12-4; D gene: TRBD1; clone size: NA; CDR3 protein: CASSLAGGRSGYTF; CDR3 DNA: TGTGCCAGCAGTTTGGCAGGGGGGCGAAGCGGCTACACCTTC
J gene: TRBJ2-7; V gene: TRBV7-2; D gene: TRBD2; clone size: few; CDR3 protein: CASSFSSGGYEQYF; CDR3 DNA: TGTGCCAGCAGCTTCTCTAGCGGGGGGTACGAGCAGTACTTC
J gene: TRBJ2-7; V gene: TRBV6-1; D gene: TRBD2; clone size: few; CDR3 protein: CASSATSGSPYEQYF; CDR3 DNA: TGTGCCAGCAGTGCCACTAGCGGGAGCCCCTACGAGCAGTACTTC
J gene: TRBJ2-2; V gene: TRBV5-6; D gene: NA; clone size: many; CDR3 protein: CASSLLGELFF; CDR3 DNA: TGTGCCAGCAGCTTGCTCGGGGAGCTGTTTTTT
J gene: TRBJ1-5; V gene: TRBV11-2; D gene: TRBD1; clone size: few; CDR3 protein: CASSLEQGAYQPQHF; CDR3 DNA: TGTGCCAGCAGCTTAGAACAGGGGGCCTATCAGCCCCAGCATTTT
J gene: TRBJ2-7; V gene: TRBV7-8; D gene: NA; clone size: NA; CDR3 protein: CASSSSGRTYEQYF; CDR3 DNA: TGTGCCAGCAGCTCATCGGGACGCACCTACGAGCAGTACTTC
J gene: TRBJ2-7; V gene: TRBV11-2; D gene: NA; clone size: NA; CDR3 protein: CASSLLARRTSYEQYF; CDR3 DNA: TGTGCCAGCAGCTTACTGGCCCGGCGGACCTCCTACGAGCAGTACTTC
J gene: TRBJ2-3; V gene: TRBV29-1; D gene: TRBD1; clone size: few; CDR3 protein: CSVGGTGSTDTQYF; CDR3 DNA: TGCAGCGTTGGGGGGACAGGGAGCACAGATACGCAGTATTTT
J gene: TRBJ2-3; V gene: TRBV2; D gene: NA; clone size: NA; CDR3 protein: CASSEARENTQYF; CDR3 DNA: TGTGCCAGCAGTGAAGCCAGGGAAAATACGCAGTATTTT
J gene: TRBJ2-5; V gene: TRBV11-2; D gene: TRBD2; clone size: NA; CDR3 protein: CASSPRLARQETQYF; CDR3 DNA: TGTGCCAGCAGCCCTCGACTAGCGAGACAAGAGACCCAGTACTTC
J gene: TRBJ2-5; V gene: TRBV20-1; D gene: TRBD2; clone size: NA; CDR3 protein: CSPRGGGGQETQYF; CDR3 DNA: TGCAGTCCCCGCGGGGGGGGAGGACAAGAGACCCAGTACTTC
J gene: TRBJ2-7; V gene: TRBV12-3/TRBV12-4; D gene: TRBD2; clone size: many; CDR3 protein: CASSKLGTSGSYEQYF; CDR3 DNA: TGTGCCAGCAGCAAACTCGGGACTAGCGGGAGCTACGAGCAGTACTTC
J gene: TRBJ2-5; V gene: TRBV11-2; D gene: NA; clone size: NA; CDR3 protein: CASSFGTYQETQYF; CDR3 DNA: TGTGCCAGCAGCTTCGGGACATATCAAGAGACCCAGTACTTC
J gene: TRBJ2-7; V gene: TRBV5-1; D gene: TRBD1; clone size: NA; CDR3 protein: CASSAGQGKDEQYF; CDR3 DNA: TGCGCCAGCAGCGCGGGACAGGGAAAGGACGAGCAGTACTTC
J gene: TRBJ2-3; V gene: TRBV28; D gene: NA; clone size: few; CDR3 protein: CASSFSTGLTDTQYF; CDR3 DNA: TGTGCCAGCAGTTTCAGCACAGGGCTGACAGATACGCAGTATTTT
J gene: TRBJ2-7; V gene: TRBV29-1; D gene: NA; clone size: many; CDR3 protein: CSGLTYPSYEQYF; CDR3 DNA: TGCAGCGGCCTGACTTACCCTTCCTACGAGCAGTACTTC
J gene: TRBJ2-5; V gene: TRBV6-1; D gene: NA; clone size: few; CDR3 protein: CASSQGHAQETQYF; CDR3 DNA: TGTGCCAGCAGTCAGGGGCATGCCCAAGAGACCCAGTACTTC
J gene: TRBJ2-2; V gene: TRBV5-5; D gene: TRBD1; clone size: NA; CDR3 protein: CASSLLQGASTGELFF; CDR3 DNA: TGTGCCAGCAGCTTGCTACAGGGGGCGAGCACCGGGGAGCTGTTTTTT
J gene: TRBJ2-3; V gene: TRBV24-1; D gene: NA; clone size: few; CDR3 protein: CATQIPGSGTQYF; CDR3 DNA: TGTGCCACCCAGATACCAGGGTCCGGTACGCAGTATTTT
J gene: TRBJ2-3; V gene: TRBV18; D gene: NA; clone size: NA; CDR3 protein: CASSVLPAGSTDTQYF; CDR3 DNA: TGTGCCAGCTCAGTCCTCCCCGCGGGGAGCACAGATACGCAGTATTTT
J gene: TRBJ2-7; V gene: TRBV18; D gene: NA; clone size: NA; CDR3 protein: CASSPPQGSEQYF; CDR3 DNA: TGTGCCAGCTCACCACCGCAAGGGAGCGAGCAGTACTTC
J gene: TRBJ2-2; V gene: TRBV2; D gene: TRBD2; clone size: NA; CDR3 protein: CASMPLEGRAGELFF; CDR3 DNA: TGTGCCAGCATGCCCCTGGAGGGGAGGGCCGGGGAGCTGTTTTTT
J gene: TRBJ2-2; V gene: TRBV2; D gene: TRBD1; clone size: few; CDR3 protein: CARRQGTDTGELFF; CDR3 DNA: TGTGCCAGAAGACAGGGTACGGACACCGGGGAGCTGTTTTTT
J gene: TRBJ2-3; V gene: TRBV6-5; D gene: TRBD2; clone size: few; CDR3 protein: CASSYRRTSGMITDTQYF; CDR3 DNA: TGTGCCAGCAGTTACCGGCGGACTAGCGGGATGATCACAGATACGCAGTATTTT
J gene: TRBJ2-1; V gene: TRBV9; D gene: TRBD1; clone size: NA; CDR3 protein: CASSGSGTGIREQFF; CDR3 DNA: TGTGCCAGCAGCGGATCCGGGACAGGGATTAGGGAGCAGTTCTTC
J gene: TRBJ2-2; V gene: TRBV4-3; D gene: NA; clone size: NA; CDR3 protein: CASSQDLLRLTGELFF; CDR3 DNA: TGCGCCAGCAGCCAAGATCTCCTACGACTTACCGGGGAGCTGTTTTTT
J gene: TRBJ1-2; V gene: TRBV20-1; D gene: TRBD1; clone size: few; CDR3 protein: CSASPRVQGALYGYTF; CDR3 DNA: TGCAGTGCCAGTCCAAGGGTTCAGGGGGCACTCTATGGCTACACCTTC
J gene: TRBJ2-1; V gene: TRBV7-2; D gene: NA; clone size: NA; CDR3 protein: CASSPTQYNEQFF; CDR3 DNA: TGTGCCAGCAGCCCGACGCAGTACAATGAGCAGTTCTTC
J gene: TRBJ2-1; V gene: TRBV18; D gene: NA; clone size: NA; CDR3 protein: CASSFPGLQTEQFF; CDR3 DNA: TGTGCCAGCTCATTCCCGGGACTTCAAACAGAGCAGTTCTTC